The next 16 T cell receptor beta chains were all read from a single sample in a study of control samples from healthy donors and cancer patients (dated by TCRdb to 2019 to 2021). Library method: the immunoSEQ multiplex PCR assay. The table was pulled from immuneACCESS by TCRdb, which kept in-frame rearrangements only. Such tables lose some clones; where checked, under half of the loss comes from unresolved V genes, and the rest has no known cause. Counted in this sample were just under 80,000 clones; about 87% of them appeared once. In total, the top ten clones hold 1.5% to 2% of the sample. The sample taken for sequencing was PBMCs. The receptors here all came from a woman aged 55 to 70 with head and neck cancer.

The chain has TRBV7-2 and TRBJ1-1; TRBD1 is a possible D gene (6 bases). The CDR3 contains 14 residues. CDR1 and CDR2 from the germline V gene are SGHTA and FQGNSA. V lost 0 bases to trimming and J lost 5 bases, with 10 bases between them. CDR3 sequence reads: CASSLAPGATEAFF. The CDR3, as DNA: TGTGCCAGCAGCTTAGCTCCGGGGGCGACTGAAGCTTTCTTT. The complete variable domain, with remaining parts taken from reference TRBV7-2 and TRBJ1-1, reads GAGVSQSPSNKVTEKGKDVELRCDPISGHTALYWYRQSLGQGLEFLIYFQGNSAPDKSGLPSDRFSAERTGGSVSTLTIQRTQQEDSAVYLCASSLAPGATEAFFGQGTRLTVV.

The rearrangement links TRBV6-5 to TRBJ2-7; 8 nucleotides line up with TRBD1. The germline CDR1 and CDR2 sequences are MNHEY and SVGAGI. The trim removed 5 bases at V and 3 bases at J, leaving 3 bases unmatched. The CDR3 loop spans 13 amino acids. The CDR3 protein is CASSTGGIYEQYF. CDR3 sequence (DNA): TGTGCCAGCAGTACAGGGGGGATCTACGAGCAGTACTTC.

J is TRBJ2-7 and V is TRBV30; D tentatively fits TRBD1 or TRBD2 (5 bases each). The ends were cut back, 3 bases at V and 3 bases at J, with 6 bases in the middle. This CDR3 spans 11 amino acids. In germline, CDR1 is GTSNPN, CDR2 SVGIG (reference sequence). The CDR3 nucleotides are TGTGCCTGGAGGGGGGACTACGAGCAGTACTTC. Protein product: CAWRGDYEQYF.

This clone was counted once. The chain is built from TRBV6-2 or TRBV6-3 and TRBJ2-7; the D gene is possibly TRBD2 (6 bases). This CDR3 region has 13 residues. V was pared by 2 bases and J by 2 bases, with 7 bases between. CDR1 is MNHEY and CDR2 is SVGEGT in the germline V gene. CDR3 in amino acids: CASSYGGTYEQYF. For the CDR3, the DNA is TGTGCCAGCAGTTACGGGGGGACCTACGAGCAGTACTTC.

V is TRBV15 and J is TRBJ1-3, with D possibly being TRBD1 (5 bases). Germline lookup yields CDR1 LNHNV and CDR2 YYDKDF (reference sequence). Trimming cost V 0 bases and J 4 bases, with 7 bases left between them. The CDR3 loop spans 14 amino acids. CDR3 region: CATSREGTGNTIYF. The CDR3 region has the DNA TGTGCCACCAGCAGAGAAGGGACCGGAAACACCATATATTTT.

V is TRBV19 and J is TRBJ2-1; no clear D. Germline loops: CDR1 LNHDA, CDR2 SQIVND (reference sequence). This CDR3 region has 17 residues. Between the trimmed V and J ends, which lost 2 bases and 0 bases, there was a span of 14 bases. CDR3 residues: CASSIISGSNSYNEQFF. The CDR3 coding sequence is TGTGCCAGTAGTATAATTAGTGGGTCCAACTCCTACAATGAGCAGTTCTTC.

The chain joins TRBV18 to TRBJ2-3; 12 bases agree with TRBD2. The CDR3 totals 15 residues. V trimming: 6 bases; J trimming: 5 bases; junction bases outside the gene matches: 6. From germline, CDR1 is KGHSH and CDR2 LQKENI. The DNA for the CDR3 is TGTGCCAGCTCGGCGACTAGCGGGAGTGGAGATACGCAGTATTTT. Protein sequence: CASSATSGSGDTQYF.

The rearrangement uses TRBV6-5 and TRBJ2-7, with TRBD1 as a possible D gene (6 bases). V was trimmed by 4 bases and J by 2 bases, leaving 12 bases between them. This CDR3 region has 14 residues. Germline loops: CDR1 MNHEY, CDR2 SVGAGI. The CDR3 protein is CASSFRDKTYEQYF. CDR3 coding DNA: TGTGCCAGCAGTTTCCGGGACAAGACCTACGAGCAGTACTTC.

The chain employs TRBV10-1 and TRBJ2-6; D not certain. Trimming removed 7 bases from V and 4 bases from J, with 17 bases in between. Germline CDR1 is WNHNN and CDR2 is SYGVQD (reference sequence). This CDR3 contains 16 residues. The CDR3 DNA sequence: TGCGCCAGCATAAAGATGAGAAGAACCGGGGCCAACGTCCTGACTTTC. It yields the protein CASIKMRRTGANVLTF.

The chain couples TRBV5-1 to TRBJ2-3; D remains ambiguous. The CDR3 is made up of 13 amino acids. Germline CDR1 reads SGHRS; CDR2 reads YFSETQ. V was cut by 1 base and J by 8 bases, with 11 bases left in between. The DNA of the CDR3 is TGCGCCAGCAGCTTGAGTACGCCGGGTACGCAGTATTTT. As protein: CASSLSTPGTQYF.

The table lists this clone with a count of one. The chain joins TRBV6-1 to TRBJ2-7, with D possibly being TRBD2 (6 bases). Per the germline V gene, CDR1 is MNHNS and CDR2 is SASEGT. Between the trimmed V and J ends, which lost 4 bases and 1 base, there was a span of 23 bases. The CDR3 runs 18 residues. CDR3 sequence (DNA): TGTGCCAGCAGTGGGTTCTTGCGGGGCAGGGAAGTTTCCTACGAGCAGTACTTC. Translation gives CASSGFLRGREVSYEQYF.

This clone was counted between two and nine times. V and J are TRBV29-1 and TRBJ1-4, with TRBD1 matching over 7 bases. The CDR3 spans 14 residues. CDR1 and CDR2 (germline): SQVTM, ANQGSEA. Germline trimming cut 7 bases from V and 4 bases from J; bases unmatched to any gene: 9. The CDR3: CSGLSGGGNEKLFF. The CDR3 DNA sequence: TGCAGCGGACTCTCAGGGGGAGGTAATGAAAAACTGTTTTTT.

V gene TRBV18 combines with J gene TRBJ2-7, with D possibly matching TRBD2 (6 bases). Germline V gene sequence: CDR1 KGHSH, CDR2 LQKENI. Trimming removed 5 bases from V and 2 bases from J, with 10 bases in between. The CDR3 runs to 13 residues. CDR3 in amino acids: CASSRDSTYEQYF. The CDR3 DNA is TGTGCCAGCTCAAGGGACTCAACCTACGAGCAGTACTTC.

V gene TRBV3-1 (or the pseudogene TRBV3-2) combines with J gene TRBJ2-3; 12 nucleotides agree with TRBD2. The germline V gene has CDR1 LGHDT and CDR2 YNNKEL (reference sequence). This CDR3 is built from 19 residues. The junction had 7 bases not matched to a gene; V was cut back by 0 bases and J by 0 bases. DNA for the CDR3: TGTGCCAGCAGCCAAGAGGGGACTAGCGGGCCCCATAGCACAGATACGCAGTATTTT. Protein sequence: CASSQEGTSGPHSTDTQYF.

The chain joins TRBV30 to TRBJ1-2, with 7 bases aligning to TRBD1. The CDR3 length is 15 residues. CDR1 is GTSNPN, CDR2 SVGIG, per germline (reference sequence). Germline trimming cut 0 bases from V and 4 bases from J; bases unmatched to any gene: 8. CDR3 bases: TGTGCCTGGAGTGTACCAGGGGGTTCGATCTATGGCTACACCTTC. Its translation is CAWSVPGGSIYGYTF.

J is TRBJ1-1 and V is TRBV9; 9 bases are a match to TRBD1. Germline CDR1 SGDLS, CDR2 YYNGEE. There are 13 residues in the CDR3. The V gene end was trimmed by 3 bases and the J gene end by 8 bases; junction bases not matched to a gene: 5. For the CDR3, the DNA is TGTGCCAGCAGCGGACAGGGGGAGAGGGAAGCTTTCTTT. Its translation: CASSGQGEREAFF.